These T cell receptor beta chains were read from a single sample in a study of blood T cell repertoires in COVID-19. Clones were sequenced by immunoSEQ multiplex PCR, and TCRdb holds only the in-frame ones, with some missing. This sample has about 270,000 clones, with approximately 90% found just once. Sequences were obtained from PBMCs or T cells enriched from blood (not recorded which). The receptors originated from a woman in her 30s with acute COVID-19. Each CDR3 is given with its conserved first and last residue. Fields, in order: CDR3 protein, CDR3 DNA, V gene, CDR3 length, D gene, J gene, clone size. The D gene is left open where the match is weak. Not every row has a clone size; where given, it reads once, few, many or a size class.

CDR3aa: CASRRTGVDTQYF; CDR3nt: TGTGCCAGCAGAAGGACAGGGGTAGATACGCAGTATTTT; v_gene: TRBV27; len: 13; d_gene: TRBD1; j_gene: TRBJ2-3; abundance: .
CDR3aa: CASSFGDYEQYF; CDR3nt: TGTGCCAGCAGCTTCGGAGATTACGAGCAGTACTTC; v_gene: TRBV5-4; len: 12; d_gene: .; j_gene: TRBJ2-7; abundance: .
CDR3aa: CASSHAGFNYGYTF; CDR3nt: TGCGCCAGCAGCCATGCGGGTTTTAACTATGGCTACACCTTC; v_gene: TRBV4-1; len: 14; d_gene: .; j_gene: TRBJ1-2; abundance: .
CDR3aa: CASSTQGYEQYF; CDR3nt: TGTGCCAGCAGTACACAGGGCTACGAGCAGTACTTC; v_gene: TRBV27; len: 12; d_gene: .; j_gene: TRBJ2-7; abundance: .
CDR3aa: CASSPPRLENEQYF; CDR3nt: TGTGCCAGCTCACCACCCCGACTAGAAAACGAGCAGTACTTC; v_gene: TRBV18; len: 14; d_gene: .; j_gene: TRBJ2-7; abundance: .
CDR3aa: CASSYEGDYGYTF; CDR3nt: TGTGCCAGCAGTTACGAAGGGGACTATGGCTACACCTTC; v_gene: TRBV6-5; len: 13; d_gene: .; j_gene: TRBJ1-2; abundance: .
CDR3aa: CASSQQRDTEAFF; CDR3nt: TGTGCCAGCAGCCAACAGAGGGACACTGAAGCTTTCTTT; v_gene: TRBV3-1/TRBV3-2; len: 13; d_gene: .; j_gene: TRBJ1-1; abundance: .
CDR3aa: CASSITGSSYEQYF; CDR3nt: TGTGCCAGTAGTATTACTGGGAGCTCCTACGAGCAGTACTTC; v_gene: TRBV19; len: 14; d_gene: .; j_gene: TRBJ2-7; abundance: .
CDR3aa: CASSISGITGNTIYF; CDR3nt: TGTGCCAGCAGCATCTCAGGGATAACTGGAAACACCATATATTTT; v_gene: TRBV5-8; len: 15; d_gene: .; j_gene: TRBJ1-3; abundance: .
CDR3aa: CASSSIGASGISTDTQYF; CDR3nt: TGTGCCAGCAGCTCCATTGGTGCTAGCGGGATTAGCACAGATACGCAGTATTTT; v_gene: TRBV7-3; len: 18; d_gene: TRBD2; j_gene: TRBJ2-3; abundance: .
CDR3aa: CASSYTGQGVYTF; CDR3nt: TGTGCCAGCAGTTACACGGGACAGGGCGTCTACACCTTC; v_gene: TRBV6-2/TRBV6-3; len: 13; d_gene: TRBD1; j_gene: TRBJ1-2; abundance: .
CDR3aa: CASSQEAGGGNEQFF; CDR3nt: TGCGCCAGCAGCCAAGAAGCGGGAGGGGGCAATGAGCAGTTCTTC; v_gene: TRBV4-1; len: 15; d_gene: TRBD2; j_gene: TRBJ2-1; abundance: once
CDR3aa: CASSQYGYEQYF; CDR3nt: TGTGCCAGCAGCCAGTATGGCTACGAGCAGTACTTC; v_gene: TRBV7-9; len: 12; d_gene: .; j_gene: TRBJ2-7; abundance: .
CDR3aa: CASSSRTGRNTEAFF; CDR3nt: TGTGCCAGCAGCTCCAGGACAGGGAGGAACACTGAAGCTTTCTTT; v_gene: TRBV13; len: 15; d_gene: TRBD1; j_gene: TRBJ1-1; abundance: .
CDR3aa: CASNPTGTGGNEQYF; CDR3nt: TGTGCCAGTAATCCTACCGGGACAGGGGGGAACGAGCAGTACTTC; v_gene: TRBV19; len: 15; d_gene: TRBD1; j_gene: TRBJ2-7; abundance: once
CDR3aa: CASSFISSAANEQFF; CDR3nt: TGTGCCAGCAGCTTCATATCGTCGGCGGCCAATGAGCAGTTCTTC; v_gene: TRBV13; len: 15; d_gene: .; j_gene: TRBJ2-1; abundance: once
CDR3aa: CASSLAWASNSPLHF; CDR3nt: TGTGCCAGCAGCTTAGCGTGGGCCTCTAATTCACCCCTCCACTTT; v_gene: TRBV7-2; len: 15; d_gene: .; j_gene: TRBJ1-6; abundance: .
CDR3aa: CASIPLQTGSYNSPLHF; CDR3nt: TGTGCCAGCATCCCCTTACAGACAGGGAGCTATAATTCACCCCTCCACTTT; v_gene: TRBV27; len: 17; d_gene: TRBD1; j_gene: TRBJ1-6; abundance: .
CDR3aa: CASSDTTSGSETQYF; CDR3nt: TGTGCCAGCAGTGATACGACTAGCGGGAGCGAGACCCAGTACTTC; v_gene: TRBV25-1; len: 15; d_gene: TRBD2; j_gene: TRBJ2-5; abundance: .
CDR3aa: CASSRTGPQETQYF; CDR3nt: TGTGCCAGCAGCCGGACAGGCCCCCAAGAGACCCAGTACTTC; v_gene: TRBV5-6; len: 14; d_gene: TRBD1; j_gene: TRBJ2-5; abundance: few
CDR3aa: CASSHTGSYEQYF; CDR3nt: TGTGCCAGCAGTCACACCGGGAGCTACGAGCAGTACTTC; v_gene: TRBV7-9; len: 13; d_gene: .; j_gene: TRBJ2-7; abundance: .
CDR3aa: CASSYQGFATNEKLFF; CDR3nt: TGTGCCAGCAGTTATCAGGGATTTGCAACTAATGAAAAACTGTTTTTT; v_gene: TRBV27; len: 16; d_gene: .; j_gene: TRBJ1-4; abundance: .
CDR3aa: CASSPMGDNEKLFF; CDR3nt: TGTGCCAGCAGCCCCATGGGAGATAATGAAAAACTGTTTTTT; v_gene: TRBV7-9; len: 14; d_gene: .; j_gene: TRBJ1-4; abundance: .
CDR3aa: CSVTSEAYEQYF; CDR3nt: TGCAGCGTAACTAGCGAAGCCTACGAGCAGTACTTC; v_gene: TRBV29-1; len: 12; d_gene: TRBD2; j_gene: TRBJ2-7; abundance: .
CDR3aa: CASSEIQGGRNQPQHF; CDR3nt: TGCGCCAGCAGCGAGATACAGGGTGGCAGAAATCAGCCCCAGCATTTT; v_gene: TRBV4-1; len: 16; d_gene: .; j_gene: TRBJ1-5; abundance: .
CDR3aa: CASGASDPTNEQFF; CDR3nt: TGTGCCAGCGGGGCTAGCGACCCTACGAATGAGCAGTTCTTC; v_gene: TRBV18; len: 14; d_gene: .; j_gene: TRBJ2-1; abundance: .
CDR3aa: CASSQGTSGQETQYF; CDR3nt: TGTGCCAGCAGTCAGGGGACTAGCGGCCAAGAGACCCAGTACTTC; v_gene: TRBV27; len: 15; d_gene: TRBD2; j_gene: TRBJ2-5; abundance: .
CDR3aa: CASSLRGKRSTNEKLFF; CDR3nt: TGTGCCAGCAGCTTACGAGGGAAGCGATCAACTAATGAAAAACTGTTTTTT; v_gene: TRBV7-2; len: 17; d_gene: .; j_gene: TRBJ1-4; abundance: .
CDR3aa: CASSSTGESYNSPLHF; CDR3nt: TGCGCCAGCAGCTCGACAGGGGAATCCTATAATTCACCCCTCCACTTT; v_gene: TRBV5-1; len: 16; d_gene: TRBD1; j_gene: TRBJ1-6; abundance: .
CDR3aa: CASSRSGGVIGEQYF; CDR3nt: TGTGCTAGCAGCAGGTCGGGGGGAGTCATAGGGGAGCAGTACTTC; v_gene: TRBV5-8; len: 15; d_gene: TRBD2; j_gene: TRBJ2-7; abundance: .
CDR3aa: CSVSTTGGGLIEAFF; CDR3nt: TGCAGCGTTTCAACCACAGGGGGCGGATTAATTGAAGCTTTCTTT; v_gene: TRBV29-1; len: 15; d_gene: TRBD1; j_gene: TRBJ1-1; abundance: .
CDR3aa: CASSLKGQELSGANVLTF; CDR3nt: TGTGCCAGCAGCTTGAAGGGACAGGAGCTCTCTGGGGCCAACGTCCTGACTTTC; v_gene: TRBV5-8; len: 18; d_gene: TRBD1; j_gene: TRBJ2-6; abundance: .
CDR3aa: CASSFPGTSGSIPPTGEQFF; CDR3nt: TGTGCCAGCAGTTTCCCCGGGACTAGCGGGAGTATCCCCCCCACGGGTGAGCAGTTCTTC; v_gene: TRBV27; len: 20; d_gene: TRBD2; j_gene: TRBJ2-1; abundance: .
CDR3aa: CASSVLTSTDTQYF; CDR3nt: TGTGCCAGCAGCGTACTGACTAGCACAGATACGCAGTATTTT; v_gene: TRBV9; len: 14; d_gene: .; j_gene: TRBJ2-3; abundance: .
CDR3aa: CASSPDRDEAFF; CDR3nt: TGTGCCAGCAGCCCGGACAGGGATGAAGCTTTCTTT; v_gene: TRBV2; len: 12; d_gene: TRBD1; j_gene: TRBJ1-1; abundance: few
CDR3aa: CASSGPGDEQYF; CDR3nt: TGTGCCAGTAGTGGGCCAGGGGACGAGCAGTACTTC; v_gene: TRBV19; len: 12; d_gene: .; j_gene: TRBJ2-7; abundance: .
CDR3aa: CASSQVTALTEAFF; CDR3nt: TGCGCCAGCAGCCAAGTTACAGCTCTCACTGAAGCTTTCTTT; v_gene: TRBV4-1; len: 14; d_gene: .; j_gene: TRBJ1-1; abundance: .
CDR3aa: CASSLSLGTTTYEQYF; CDR3nt: TGTGCCAGCAGTTTATCGCTAGGGACTACTACCTACGAGCAGTACTTC; v_gene: TRBV27; len: 16; d_gene: TRBD2; j_gene: TRBJ2-7; abundance: once
CDR3aa: CASSFTGENEQYF; CDR3nt: TGCGCCAGCAGCTTTACGGGAGAAAACGAGCAGTACTTC; v_gene: TRBV5-1; len: 13; d_gene: .; j_gene: TRBJ2-7; abundance: .
CDR3aa: CASHFAGSNQPQHF; CDR3nt: TGTGCCAGCCATTTTGCAGGGTCGAATCAGCCCCAGCATTTT; v_gene: TRBV6-1; len: 14; d_gene: .; j_gene: TRBJ1-5; abundance: once
CDR3aa: CASSQVVRNYGYTF; CDR3nt: TGTGCCAGCAGCCAAGTAGTACGGAACTATGGCTACACCTTC; v_gene: TRBV3-1/TRBV3-2; len: 14; d_gene: .; j_gene: TRBJ1-2; abundance: .
CDR3aa: CASSPTSDTGDYGYTF; CDR3nt: TGTGCCAGCTCACCAACTTCGGATACAGGGGACTATGGCTACACCTTC; v_gene: TRBV18; len: 16; d_gene: TRBD1; j_gene: TRBJ1-2; abundance: .
CDR3aa: CASSRDGNTIYF; CDR3nt: TGCGCCAGCAGCCGGGATGGAAACACCATATATTTT; v_gene: TRBV5-1; len: 12; d_gene: .; j_gene: TRBJ1-3; abundance: .
CDR3aa: CASSWADWAGGPYEQYF; CDR3nt: TGTGCCAGCAGTTGGGCCGATTGGGCAGGGGGCCCCTACGAGCAGTACTTC; v_gene: TRBV27; len: 17; d_gene: TRBD1; j_gene: TRBJ2-7; abundance: .
CDR3aa: CASSLPGQGTGELFF; CDR3nt: TGTGCCAGCAGTTTACCGGGACAGGGAACCGGGGAGCTGTTTTTT; v_gene: TRBV3-1/TRBV3-2; len: 15; d_gene: TRBD1; j_gene: TRBJ2-2; abundance: .
CDR3aa: CASSSRDWAYEQYF; CDR3nt: TGTGCCAGCAGTTCCAGGGATTGGGCCTACGAGCAGTACTTC; v_gene: TRBV27; len: 14; d_gene: .; j_gene: TRBJ2-7; abundance: .
CDR3aa: CASSSYLTGANTEAFF; CDR3nt: TGTGCCAGCAGTTCCTACCTTACAGGGGCGAACACTGAAGCTTTCTTT; v_gene: TRBV6-5; len: 16; d_gene: TRBD1; j_gene: TRBJ1-1; abundance: .
CDR3aa: CASSGGDEQYF; CDR3nt: TGTGCCAGCTCCGGGGGGGACGAGCAGTACTTC; v_gene: TRBV18; len: 11; d_gene: TRBD2; j_gene: TRBJ2-7; abundance: .
CDR3aa: CASSQVGRREGENEQFF; CDR3nt: TGCGCCAGCAGCCAAGTAGGACGGCGGGAGGGGGAGAATGAGCAGTTCTTC; v_gene: TRBV4-3; len: 17; d_gene: TRBD2; j_gene: TRBJ2-1; abundance: .
CDR3aa: CAISESSNYGYTF; CDR3nt: TGTGCCATCAGTGAGTCGAGTAACTATGGCTACACCTTC; v_gene: TRBV10-3; len: 13; d_gene: .; j_gene: TRBJ1-2; abundance: .
CDR3aa: CASSVASGSGNTIYF; CDR3nt: TGCGCCAGCAGCGTTGCATCAGGCTCTGGAAACACCATATATTTT; v_gene: TRBV5-1; len: 15; d_gene: .; j_gene: TRBJ1-3; abundance: .
CDR3aa: CASSFDESREETQYF; CDR3nt: TGTGCCAGCAGCTTCGATGAATCTCGGGAGGAGACCCAGTACTTC; v_gene: TRBV5-5; len: 15; d_gene: .; j_gene: TRBJ2-5; abundance: .
CDR3aa: CASSQRDRTEAFF; CDR3nt: TGTGCCAGCAGTCAACGGGACAGGACTGAAGCTTTCTTT; v_gene: TRBV2; len: 13; d_gene: TRBD1; j_gene: TRBJ1-1; abundance: .
CDR3aa: CASSPKTGFGTDTQYF; CDR3nt: TGTGCCAGCTCACCGAAGACAGGTTTTGGCACAGATACGCAGTATTTT; v_gene: TRBV18; len: 16; d_gene: .; j_gene: TRBJ2-3; abundance: .